The 12 T cell receptor beta chains reported below all come from one sample, sequenced in a study of OX40 agonist ivuxolimab in advanced cancers. TCRdb's copy holds only in-frame clones and misses some; the assay was immunoSEQ multiplex PCR. The repertoire includes under 100,000 clones, around 85% of them detected once, and roughly 5.5% sits in the top ten. Sequences were derived from CD4+ or CD8+ T cells sorted from blood, sampled in a trial of the OX40 agonist ivuxolimab. The receptors originated from an adult with an advanced solid tumor such as melanoma, head and neck, liver or kidney cancer.

The J gene is TRBJ1-2, the V gene TRBV28; perhaps TRBD1 as D (5 bases). V was clipped by 2 bases and J by 1 base, with 8 bases between them. Germline values: CDR1 MDHEN, CDR2 SYDVKM. The CDR3 totals 14 residues. CDR3: CASSLLQGNYGYTF. CDR3 in DNA: TGTGCCAGCAGTTTACTTCAGGGTAACTATGGCTACACCTTC.

The chain couples TRBV6-1 to TRBJ1-1; the D gene is possibly TRBD1 (6 bases). CDR1 MNHNS and CDR2 SASEGT come from the germline V gene. The CDR3 contains 11 residues. V lost 7 bases and J lost 7, with 10 bases in between. The DNA of the CDR3 is TGTGCCAGCACCCGCAGGGGTGAAGCTTTCTTT. Residues: CASTRRGEAFF.

The V call is TRBV18, the J call TRBJ2-3; maybe TRBD1 (5 bases). V lost 2 bases to trimming and J lost 0 bases, with 9 bases between them. Germline CDR1 and CDR2: KGHSH and LQKENI. This CDR3 region has 15 residues. CDR3 in amino acids: CASSPIQESTDTQYF. The CDR3 region has the DNA TGTGCCAGCTCACCAATACAGGAAAGCACAGATACGCAGTATTTT.

The chain has TRBV5-1 and TRBJ2-4, with D perhaps matching TRBD2 (8 bases). Looked up from germline, CDR1 is SGHRS and CDR2 is YFSETQ. Trimming stripped 4 bases from V and 1 base from J, with 15 bases between. This CDR3 has 16 residues. The CDR3 bases are TGCGCCAGCAGCCCCCGGGAGGGGGCTGCCAAAAACATTCAGTACTTC. This translates into CASSPREGAAKNIQYF.

This clone has just a few counts. J is TRBJ2-7 and V is TRBV5-1; 10 bases agree with TRBD2. The CDR3 is 15 amino acids. Germline CDR1 reads SGHRS; CDR2 reads YFSETQ. The junction had 3 bases not matched to a gene; V was cut back by 0 bases and J by 3 bases. CDR3 sequence: CASSLVVAGGYEQYF. CDR3 sequence (DNA): TGCGCCAGCAGCTTGGTGGTAGCGGGGGGCTACGAGCAGTACTTC.

This chain joins TRBV5-1 and TRBJ1-1; D is ambiguous. The CDR3 runs 13 residues. The germline V gene encodes CDR1 SGHRS and CDR2 YFSETQ. The V gene lost 4 bases and the J gene lost 4 bases, with 11 bases spanning the gap. The CDR3 protein is CASSPQSGTEAFF. The DNA for the CDR3 is TGCGCCAGCAGCCCCCAGAGTGGCACTGAAGCTTTCTTT.

The rearrangement uses TRBV5-1 and TRBJ2-6; the match to TRBD2 covers 13 bases. The CDR3 length is 17 residues. The V gene's germline CDR1 is SGHRS and CDR2 YFSETQ. With V trimmed by 4 bases and J by 1 base, 2 bases remained unmatched. CDR3 DNA: TGCGCCAGCAGCAGGACTAGCGGGAGTTCTGGGGCCAACGTCCTGACTTTC. This codes for CASSRTSGSSGANVLTF.

V gene TRBV18 combines with J gene TRBJ2-5, with 8 bases fitting TRBD1. With the DNA end fitting TRBJ2-7 better, the J assignment may be wrong. The CDR3 has 13 residues. Germline CDR1 is KGHSH and CDR2 is LQKENI. The CDR3 nucleotides read TGTGCCAGCTCACGTGGACAGGGCAACGAGCAGTACTTC. Protein sequence: CASSRGQGNEQYF.

The chain is built from TRBV12-5 and TRBJ2-7; 9 bases line up with TRBD2. The junction had 7 bases not matched to a gene; V was cut back by 7 bases and J by 3 bases. The CDR3 length is 14 residues. The germline CDR1 and CDR2 sequences are LGHNT and FRNRAP. CDR3 DNA: TGTGCTAGTGCCCTTAGCGGGGGACTCTACGAGCAGTACTTC. Encoded protein: CASALSGGLYEQYF. The entire variable domain, with the rest obtained from reference TRBV12-5 and TRBJ2-7, is as follows: DARVTQTPRHKVTEMGQEVTMRCQPILGHNTVFWYRQTMMQGLELLAYFRNRAPLDDSGMPKDRFSAEMPDATLATLKIQPSEPRDSAVYFCASALSGGLYEQYFGPGTRLTVT.

J is TRBJ2-7 and V is TRBV5-4; a weak D match, TRBD1 (6 bases). The ends were cut back, 0 bases at V and 2 bases at J, with 15 bases in the middle. The germline gives CDR1 SGHNT, CDR2 YYREEE (reference sequence). This CDR3 comprises 16 residues. Written as DNA, the CDR3 is TGTGCCAGCAGCTTGGGATGGGACACTGAGACCTACGAGCAGTACTTC. Protein product: CASSLGWDTETYEQYF.

CDR3 region: CASSLYRGNGGYTF. Here the CDR3 DNA reads TGTGCCAGCAGTTTATACAGGGGAAATGGTGGCTACACCTTC. V is TRBV27 and J is TRBJ1-2; 7 positions agree with TRBD1. V shed 1 base, J shed 7 bases, and the junction held 6 bases outside the gene matches. This CDR3 is built from 14 residues. From germline, CDR1 is MNHEY and CDR2 SMNVEV (reference sequence).

The J gene is TRBJ1-4, the V gene TRBV19, with 7 bases fitting TRBD1. This CDR3 is 13 amino acids long. Germline CDR1 and CDR2: LNHDA and SQIVND (reference sequence). V gave up 10 bases and J gave up 8 bases; unmatched junction bases: 10. This CDR3 reads CATKGAVREKLFF. The DNA for the CDR3 is TGTGCCACTAAGGGGGCAGTGAGGGAAAAACTGTTTTTT.